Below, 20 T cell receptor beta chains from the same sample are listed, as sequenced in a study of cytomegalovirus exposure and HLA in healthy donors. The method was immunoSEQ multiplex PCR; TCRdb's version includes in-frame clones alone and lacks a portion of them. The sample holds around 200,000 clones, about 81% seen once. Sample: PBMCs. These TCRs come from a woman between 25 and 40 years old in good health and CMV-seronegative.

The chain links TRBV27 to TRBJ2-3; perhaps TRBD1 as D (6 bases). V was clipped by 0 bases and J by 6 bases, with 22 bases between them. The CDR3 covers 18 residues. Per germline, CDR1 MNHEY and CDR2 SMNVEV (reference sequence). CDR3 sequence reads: CASSLSNKGVLFLDTQYF. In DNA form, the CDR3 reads TGTGCCAGCAGTTTATCGAACAAGGGGGTACTCTTTTTGGATACGCAGTATTTT.

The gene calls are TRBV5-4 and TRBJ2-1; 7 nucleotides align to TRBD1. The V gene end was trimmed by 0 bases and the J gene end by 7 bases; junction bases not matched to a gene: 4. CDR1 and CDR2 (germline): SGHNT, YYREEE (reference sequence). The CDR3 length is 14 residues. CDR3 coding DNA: TGTGCCAGCAGCTTGGACGGGACAGCTAATGAGCAGTTCTTC. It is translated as CASSLDGTANEQFF.

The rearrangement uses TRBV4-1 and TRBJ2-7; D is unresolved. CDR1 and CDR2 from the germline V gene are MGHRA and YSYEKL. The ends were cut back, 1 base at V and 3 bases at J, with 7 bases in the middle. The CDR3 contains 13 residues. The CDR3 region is CASSQVVSYEQYF. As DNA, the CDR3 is TGCGCCAGCAGCCAAGTGGTGAGCTACGAGCAGTACTTC.

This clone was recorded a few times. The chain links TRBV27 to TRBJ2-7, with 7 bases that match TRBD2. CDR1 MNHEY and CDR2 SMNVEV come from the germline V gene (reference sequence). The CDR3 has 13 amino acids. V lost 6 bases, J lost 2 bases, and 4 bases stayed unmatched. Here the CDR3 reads CASRPGLAYEQYF. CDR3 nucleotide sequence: TGTGCCAGCAGGCCAGGACTAGCCTACGAGCAGTACTTC.

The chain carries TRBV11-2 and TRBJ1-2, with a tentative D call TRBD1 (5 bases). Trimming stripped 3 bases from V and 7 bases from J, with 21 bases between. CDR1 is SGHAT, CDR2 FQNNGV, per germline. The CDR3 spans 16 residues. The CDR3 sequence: CASSFLFGGEGGGYTF. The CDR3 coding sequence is TGTGCCAGCAGCTTCCTCTTCGGGGGTGAGGGAGGTGGCTACACCTTC.

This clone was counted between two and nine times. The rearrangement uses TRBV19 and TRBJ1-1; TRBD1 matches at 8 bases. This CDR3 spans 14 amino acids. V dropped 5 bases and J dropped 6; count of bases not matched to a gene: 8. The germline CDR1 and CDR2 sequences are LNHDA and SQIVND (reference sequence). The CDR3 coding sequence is TGTGCCAGTAGTCTCAGACAGGGGAAGGCTGAAGCTTTCTTT. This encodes CASSLRQGKAEAFF.

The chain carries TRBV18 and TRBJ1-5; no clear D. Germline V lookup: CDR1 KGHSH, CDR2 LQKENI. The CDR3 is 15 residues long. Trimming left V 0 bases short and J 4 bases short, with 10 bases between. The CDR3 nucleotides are TGTGCCAGCTCACCACCGGCCCCAGTGAATCAGCCCCAGCATTTT. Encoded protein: CASSPPAPVNQPQHF.

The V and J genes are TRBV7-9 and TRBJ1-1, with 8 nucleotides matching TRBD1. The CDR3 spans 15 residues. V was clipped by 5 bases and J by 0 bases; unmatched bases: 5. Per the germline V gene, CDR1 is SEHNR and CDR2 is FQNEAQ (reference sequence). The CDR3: CASSLGQALNTEAFF. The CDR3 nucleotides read TGTGCCAGCAGCCTGGGACAGGCGTTGAACACTGAAGCTTTCTTT.

CDR3 DNA sequence: TGTGCCTGGAGTGTAGCGGCAGATACGCAGTATTTT. It encodes CAWSVAADTQYF. This chain links TRBV30 with TRBJ2-3, with D possibly being TRBD2 (5 bases). The CDR3 consists of 12 residues. Germline CDR1 reads GTSNPN; CDR2 reads SVGIG (reference sequence). Trimming took 0 bases from V and 4 from J, leaving 5 bases between them.

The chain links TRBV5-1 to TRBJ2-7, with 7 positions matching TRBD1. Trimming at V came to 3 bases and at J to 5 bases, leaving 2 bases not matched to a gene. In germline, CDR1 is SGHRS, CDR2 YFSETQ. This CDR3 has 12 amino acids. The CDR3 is CASSWDRDEQYF. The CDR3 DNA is TGCGCCAGCAGCTGGGACAGAGACGAGCAGTACTTC.

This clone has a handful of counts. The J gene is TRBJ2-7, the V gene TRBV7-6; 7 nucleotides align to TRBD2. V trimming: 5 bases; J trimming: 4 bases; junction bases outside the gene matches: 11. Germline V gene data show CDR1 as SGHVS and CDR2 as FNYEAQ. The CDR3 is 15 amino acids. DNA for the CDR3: TGTGCCAGCAGCCCATCGCAGGGACTAATTTACGAGCAGTACTTC. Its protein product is CASSPSQGLIYEQYF.

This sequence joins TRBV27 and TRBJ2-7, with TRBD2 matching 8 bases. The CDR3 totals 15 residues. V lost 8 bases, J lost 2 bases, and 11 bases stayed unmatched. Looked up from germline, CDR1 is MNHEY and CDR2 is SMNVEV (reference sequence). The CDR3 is CASVDNSGNPYEQYF. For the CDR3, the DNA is TGTGCCAGCGTCGATAATAGCGGGAATCCCTACGAGCAGTACTTC.

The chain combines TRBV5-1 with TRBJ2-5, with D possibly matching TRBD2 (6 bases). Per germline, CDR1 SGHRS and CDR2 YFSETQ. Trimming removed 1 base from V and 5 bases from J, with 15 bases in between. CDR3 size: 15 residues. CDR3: CASSLNGPRGETQYF. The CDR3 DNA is TGCGCCAGCAGCTTGAATGGACCCCGGGGGGAGACCCAGTACTTC.

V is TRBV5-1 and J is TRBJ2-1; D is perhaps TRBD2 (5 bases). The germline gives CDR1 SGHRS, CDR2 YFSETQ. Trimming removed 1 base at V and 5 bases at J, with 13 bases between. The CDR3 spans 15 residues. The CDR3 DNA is TGCGCCAGCAGCTTGCCCGCGCCGGGGAACAATGAGCAGTTCTTC. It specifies CASSLPAPGNNEQFF.

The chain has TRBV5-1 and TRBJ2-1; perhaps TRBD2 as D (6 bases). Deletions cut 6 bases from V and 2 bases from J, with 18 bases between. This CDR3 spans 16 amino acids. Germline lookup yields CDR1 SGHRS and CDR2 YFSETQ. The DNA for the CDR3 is TGCGCCAGCACCCCAGCTGCGGGATCCCCCTACAATGAGCAGTTCTTC. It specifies CASTPAAGSPYNEQFF.

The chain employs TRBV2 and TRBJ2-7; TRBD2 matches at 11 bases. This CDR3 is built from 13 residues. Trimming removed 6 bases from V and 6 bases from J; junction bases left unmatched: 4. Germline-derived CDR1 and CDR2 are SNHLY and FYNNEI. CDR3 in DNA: TGTGCCAGCAGAGAGACTAGCGGGATCGAGCAGTACTTC. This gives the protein CASRETSGIEQYF.

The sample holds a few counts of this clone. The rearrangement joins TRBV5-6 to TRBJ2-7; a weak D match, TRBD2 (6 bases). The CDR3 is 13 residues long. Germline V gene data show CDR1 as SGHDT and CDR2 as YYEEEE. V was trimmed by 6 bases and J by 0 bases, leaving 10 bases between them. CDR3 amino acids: CASTRGSSYEQYF. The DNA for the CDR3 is TGTGCCAGCACCCGGGGGAGCTCCTACGAGCAGTACTTC.

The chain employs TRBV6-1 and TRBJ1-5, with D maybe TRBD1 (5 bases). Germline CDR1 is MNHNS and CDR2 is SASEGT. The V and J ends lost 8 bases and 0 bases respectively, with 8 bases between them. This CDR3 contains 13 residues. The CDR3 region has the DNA TGTGCCAGCGTAAGGGGTAGCAATCAGCCCCAGCATTTT. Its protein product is CASVRGSNQPQHF.

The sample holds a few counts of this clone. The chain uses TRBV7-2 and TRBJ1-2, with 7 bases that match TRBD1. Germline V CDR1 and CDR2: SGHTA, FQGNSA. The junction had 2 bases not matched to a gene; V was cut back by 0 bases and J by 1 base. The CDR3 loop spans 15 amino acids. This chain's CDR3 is CASSLAAGGNYGYTF. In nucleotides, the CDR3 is TGTGCCAGCAGCTTAGCGGCAGGGGGTAACTATGGCTACACCTTC.

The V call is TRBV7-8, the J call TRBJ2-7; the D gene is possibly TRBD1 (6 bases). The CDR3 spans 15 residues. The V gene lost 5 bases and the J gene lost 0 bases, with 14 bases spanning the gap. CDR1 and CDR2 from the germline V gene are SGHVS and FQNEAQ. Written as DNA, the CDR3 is TGTGCCAGCAGCAACCGACAGGCCGTCTCCTACGAGCAGTACTTC. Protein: CASSNRQAVSYEQYF.